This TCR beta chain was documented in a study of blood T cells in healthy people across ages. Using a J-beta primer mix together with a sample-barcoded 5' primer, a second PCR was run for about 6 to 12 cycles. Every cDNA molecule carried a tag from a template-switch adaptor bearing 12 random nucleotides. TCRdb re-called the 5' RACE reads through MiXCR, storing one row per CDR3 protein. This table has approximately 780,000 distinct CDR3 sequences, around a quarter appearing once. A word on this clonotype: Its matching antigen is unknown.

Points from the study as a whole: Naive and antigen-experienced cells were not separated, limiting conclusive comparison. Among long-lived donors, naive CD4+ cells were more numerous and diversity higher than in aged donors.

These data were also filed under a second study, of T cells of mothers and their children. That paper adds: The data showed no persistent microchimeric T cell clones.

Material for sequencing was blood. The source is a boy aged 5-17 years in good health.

DNA of the CDR3: TGTGCCACCCGGACCGGAAGCGACTATGGCTACACCTTC. Protein sequence: CATRTGSDYGYTF. J is TRBJ1-2 and V is TRBV24-1; D remains ambiguous. The germline V and J ends were trimmed by 9 bases and 3 bases, with 13 bases remaining between them. Germline V gene lookup returns CDR1 KGHDR and CDR2 SFDVKD. The CDR3 has 13 residues.